Below are 23 T cell receptor beta chains sequenced from a single sample in a study of cytomegalovirus exposure and HLA in healthy donors. The primer mix had 60 Vbeta and 13 Jbeta primers. Repertoires were generated with immunoSEQ multiplex PCR, while TCRdb's copy carries only in-frame clones and drops some. The sample carries 130,000 or so clones, 82% recorded once. Sequencing was done on a sample of PBMCs. The receptors were sampled from a young man in good health and CMV-seropositive.

The chain links TRBV19 to TRBJ1-3; no definite D call. Trimming cost V 3 bases and J 0 bases, with 9 bases left between them. The CDR3 has 15 residues. Germline-derived CDR1 and CDR2 are LNHDA and SQIVND (reference sequence). This CDR3 is CASSIPGTSGNTIYF. In DNA, the CDR3 is TGTGCCAGTAGTATCCCAGGCACCTCTGGAAACACCATATATTTT.

This clone was observed a few times. The J gene is TRBJ1-1, the V gene TRBV16, with D tentatively TRBD1 (6 bases). CDR3 size: 13 residues. Trimming left V 4 bases short and J 11 bases short, with 17 bases between. Per the germline V gene, CDR1 is KGHSY and CDR2 is FQNENV. The CDR3 protein is CASSPGVPPPAFF. In nucleotides, the CDR3 is TGTGCCAGCAGCCCAGGGGTCCCTCCGCCGGCTTTCTTT.

The chain uses TRBV7-3 and TRBJ2-2; 7 nucleotides align to TRBD2. The CDR3 loop spans 15 amino acids. V lost 4 bases to trimming and J lost 4 bases; unmatched junction nucleotides: 6. Germline assignment: CDR1 SGHTA and CDR2 FQGTGA. For the CDR3, the DNA is TGTGCCAGCAGCTGGTGGCGGGAGCCCACCGGGGAGCTGTTTTTT. Protein product: CASSWWREPTGELFF.

This clone was seen just once. The CDR3 sequence is CASSPLAGGLQFF. CDR3 DNA sequence: TGTGCCAGCAGCCCCCTGGCGGGAGGGCTCCAGTTCTTC. The chain recombines TRBV2 with TRBJ2-1, with 9 bases that match TRBD2. The trim removed 6 bases at V and 13 bases at J, leaving 10 bases unmatched. The CDR3 is made up of 13 amino acids. In germline, CDR1 is SNHLY, CDR2 FYNNEI.

V is TRBV27 and J is TRBJ2-5; maybe TRBD1 (5 bases). The CDR3 is 14 amino acids. The germline CDR1 and CDR2 sequences are MNHEY and SMNVEV (reference sequence). V lost 6 bases to trimming and J lost 0 bases, with 11 bases between them. The CDR3 region is CASSPDSDQETQYF. The CDR3 DNA sequence: TGTGCCAGCAGCCCCGACAGTGACCAAGAGACCCAGTACTTC.

This clone showed up just once. The chain links TRBV28 to TRBJ2-7; maybe TRBD2 (6 bases). This CDR3 has 11 residues. From germline, CDR1 is MDHEN and CDR2 SYDVKM. The V gene lost 8 bases and the J gene lost 6 bases, with 11 bases spanning the gap. The CDR3 protein is CASRWGGEQYF. Written as DNA, the CDR3 is TGTGCCAGCCGATGGGGAGGCGAGCAGTACTTC.

This chain uses TRBV28 with TRBJ1-1; D is possibly TRBD1 (5 bases). Germline CDR1 MDHEN, CDR2 SYDVKM. The CDR3 is 12 amino acids. Trimming left V 2 bases short and J 8 bases short, with 9 bases between. As DNA, the CDR3 is TGTGCCAGCAGTTTAAGGAGGGACGAAGCTTTCTTT. Protein product: CASSLRRDEAFF.

The chain links TRBV28 to TRBJ2-7, with D maybe TRBD2 (6 bases). Trimming took off 5 bases at V and 0 bases at J, with 14 bases between the two ends. Germline V gene sequence: CDR1 MDHEN, CDR2 SYDVKM. The CDR3 totals 15 residues. CDR3: CASSPLGGGSYEQYF. Here the CDR3 DNA reads TGTGCCAGCAGTCCCCTGGGGGGAGGCTCCTACGAGCAGTACTTC.

The genes are TRBV15 and TRBJ1-2; 9 bases map to TRBD1. Trimming at V came to 9 bases and at J to 2 bases, leaving 4 bases not matched to a gene. Germline CDR1 and CDR2: LNHNV and YYDKDF (reference sequence). The length of the CDR3 is 13 residues. The CDR3 loop is CATNRGQNYGYTF. The CDR3 bases are TGTGCCACTAACAGGGGGCAGAACTATGGCTACACCTTC.

The table lists this clone with a count of one. The V and J genes are TRBV18 and TRBJ2-7; TRBD1 aligns across 7 bases. V was clipped by 3 bases and J by 7 bases; unmatched bases: 18. This CDR3 region has 17 residues. Germline V gene lookup returns CDR1 KGHSH and CDR2 LQKENI. CDR3 residues: CASSPRGRQGVAWEQYF. The CDR3 bases are TGTGCCAGCTCACCTCGGGGCCGACAGGGTGTAGCATGGGAGCAGTACTTC.

The chain is built from TRBV6-5 and TRBJ2-7, with TRBD1 matching over 10 bases. Germline CDR1 MNHEY, CDR2 SVGAGI. V lost 6 bases and J lost 3; bases outside the gene matches: 8. This CDR3 is built from 15 residues. CDR3 nucleotide sequence: TGTGCCAGCAGCGAGACCGGGACAGGGGACTACGAGCAGTACTTC. It yields the protein CASSETGTGDYEQYF.

This clone occurred once. This chain connects TRBV18 to TRBJ1-1, with D possibly matching TRBD1 (5 bases). The germline gives CDR1 KGHSH, CDR2 LQKENI. The CDR3 spans 16 residues. Between the trimmed V and J ends, which lost 5 bases and 1 base, there was a span of 17 bases. The CDR3 is CASSWNLQAPNTEAFF. CDR3 bases: TGTGCCAGCTCATGGAATCTACAGGCCCCGAACACTGAAGCTTTCTTT.

The rearrangement uses TRBV29-1 and TRBJ2-7; maybe TRBD1 (7 bases). The CDR3 contains 12 residues. Germline CDR1 is SQVTM and CDR2 is ANQGSEA. The CDR3 reads CSAGGGTYEQYF. CDR3 in DNA: TGCAGTGCAGGGGGAGGTACATACGAGCAGTACTTC.

The chain recombines TRBV4-1 with TRBJ2-1, with TRBD2 identical over 10 bases. V lost 4 bases and J lost 4; bases outside the gene matches: 7. CDR3 length: 16 amino acids. In germline, CDR1 is MGHRA, CDR2 YSYEKL. CDR3 in amino acids: CASSPISGRTYNEQFF. Here the CDR3 DNA reads TGCGCCAGCAGCCCAATTAGCGGGAGGACTTACAATGAGCAGTTCTTC.

The CDR3 region has the DNA TGTGCCAGCAGCTTACGACCTGACATGGCCGGAGAGCAGTACTTC. This gives the protein CASSLRPDMAGEQYF. V gene TRBV11-2 combines with J gene TRBJ2-7, with no clear D. The CDR3 sequence is 15 residues long. The germline gives CDR1 SGHAT, CDR2 FQNNGV. Deletions cut 2 bases from V and 7 bases from J, with 18 bases between.

The rearrangement joins TRBV30 to TRBJ2-7; a possible D gene is TRBD2 (6 bases). Germline V gene lookup returns CDR1 GTSNPN and CDR2 SVGIG (reference sequence). The V gene lost 5 bases and the J gene lost 6 bases, with 20 bases spanning the gap. The length of the CDR3 is 14 residues. The CDR3 reads CAWGRSGKRAEQYF. CDR3 DNA: TGTGCCTGGGGGAGGTCAGGGAAGCGCGCCGAGCAGTACTTC.

The chain recombines TRBV18 with TRBJ2-5, with 11 bases matching TRBD1. The V and J ends lost 0 bases and 5 bases, in that order; junction bases with no gene match: 2. The length of the CDR3 is 15 residues. Germline CDR1 and CDR2: KGHSH and LQKENI. Written as DNA, the CDR3 is TGTGCCAGCTCACCACCGGACAGGGGGCCTGAGACCCAGTACTTC. Encoded protein: CASSPPDRGPETQYF. The whole variable domain, filled in from reference TRBV18 and TRBJ2-5, reads NAGVMQNPRHLVRRRGQEARLRCSPMKGHSHVYWYRQLPEEGLKFMVYLQKENIIDESGMPKERFSAEFPKEGPSILRIQQVVRGDSAAYFCASSPPDRGPETQYFGPGTRLLVL.

This clone was counted a single time. V is TRBV7-3 and J is TRBJ1-2; 9 bases align to TRBD1. Per the germline V gene, CDR1 is SGHTA and CDR2 is FQGTGA. V was clipped by 4 bases and J by 3 bases; unmatched bases: 9. The CDR3 is 16 residues long. CDR3 DNA: TGTGCCAGCAGCTCCGGGACAGGGAATCACTACTATGGCTACACCTTC. As protein: CASSSGTGNHYYGYTF.

The V gene is TRBV2, the J gene TRBJ2-5; TRBD2 aligns across 7 bases. There are 11 residues in the CDR3. The germline gives CDR1 SNHLY, CDR2 FYNNEI. V was clipped by 4 bases and J by 7 bases; unmatched bases: 0. CDR3 protein: CASSGGGTQYF. CDR3 in DNA: TGTGCCAGCAGTGGGGGGGGGACCCAGTACTTC. Together with reference TRBV2 and TRBJ2-5, the CDR3 gives the full variable domain: EPEVTQTPSHQVTQMGQEVILRCVPISNHLYFYWYRQILGQKVEFLVSFYNNEISEKSEIFDDQFSVERPDGSNFTLKIRSTKLEDSAMYFCASSGGGTQYFGPGTRLLVL.

The chain has TRBV25-1 and TRBJ1-4; 12 nucleotides align to TRBD1. Germline trimming cut 5 bases from V and 5 bases from J; bases unmatched to any gene: 3. The CDR3 runs to 15 residues. Germline V gene sequence: CDR1 MGHDK, CDR2 SYGVNS. The CDR3 DNA is TGTGCCAGCAGTTGGGACAGGGGGCGCAATGAAAAACTGTTTTTT. Its translation: CASSWDRGRNEKLFF.

The rearrangement uses TRBV30 and TRBJ2-7; tentatively, D is TRBD2 (6 bases). The CDR3 runs to 13 residues. V was trimmed by 7 bases and J by 3 bases, leaving 16 bases between them. CDR1 and CDR2 (germline): GTSNPN, SVGIG (reference sequence). CDR3 region: CALLDGSGYEQYF. CDR3 sequence (DNA): TGTGCCTTGCTAGACGGGAGCGGCTACGAGCAGTACTTC.

This clone has a handful of counts. This rearrangement joins TRBV29-1 to TRBJ2-1; 14 bases agree with TRBD2. The ends lost 7 bases at V and 6 bases at J; junction bases unmatched: 8. The germline V gene encodes CDR1 SQVTM and CDR2 ANQGSEA. The CDR3 loop spans 15 amino acids. The CDR3 nucleotides are TGCAGCGCCCCCCTGACTAGCGGGAGGGGCAATGAGCAGTTCTTC. It encodes CSAPLTSGRGNEQFF.

The chain recombines TRBV5-1 with TRBJ1-2, with TRBD1 matching 11 bases. With 0 bases clipped from V and 4 bases from J, the junction kept 5 bases outside the gene matches. Germline values: CDR1 SGHRS, CDR2 YFSETQ. The CDR3 runs to 16 residues. The CDR3 sequence: CASSLVGQGASYGYTF. The CDR3, as DNA: TGCGCCAGCAGCTTGGTCGGACAGGGGGCAAGCTATGGCTACACCTTC.